These T cell receptor beta chains were read from a single sample in a study of T cells after yellow fever vaccination. TCRdb redid the calling of the 5' RACE reads with MiXCR, one entry per CDR3 protein. The sample has approximately 70,000 distinct CDR3 sequences, more than 6.5% seen once. Sequences were derived from CD8+ T cells sorted from PBMCs, sampled about 49 days after the first yellow fever vaccination. These TCRs come from a man aged 18 to 30 who received the YFV17D yellow fever vaccine. The CDR3 runs from the conserved cysteine through the conserved F or W. The order of the fields is clone size, V gene, J gene, D gene, CDR3 DNA, CDR3 protein. A D gene is named only where the DNA matches it firmly. The size entry is marked missing in some rows and otherwise reads once, few, many or a size class.

clone size: -; V gene: TRBV7-9; J gene: TRBJ2-3; D gene: -; CDR3 DNA: TGTGCCAGCAGCCAACTTACCGGCAAAAGCAGAGATACGCAGTATTTT; CDR3 protein: CASSQLTGKSRDTQYF
clone size: many; V gene: TRBV6-6; J gene: TRBJ1-1; D gene: -; CDR3 DNA: TGTGCCAGCCTTCCCTGGGGCGGCAACACTGAAGCTTTCTTT; CDR3 protein: CASLPWGGNTEAFF
clone size: -; V gene: TRBV29-1; J gene: TRBJ2-7; D gene: TRBD2; CDR3 DNA: TGCAGCGCCTTCTTGACTAGCGGGGGGGCCTACGAGCAGTACTTC; CDR3 protein: CSAFLTSGGAYEQYF
clone size: medium-sized; V gene: TRBV5-6; J gene: TRBJ2-3; D gene: -; CDR3 DNA: TGTGCCAGCAGCTTGACGGACGGGAACCGAGTAGATACGCAGTATTTT; CDR3 protein: CASSLTDGNRVDTQYF
clone size: few; V gene: TRBV5-1; J gene: TRBJ2-2; D gene: -; CDR3 DNA: TGCGCCAGCAGCTTGGAGGGTAACCGGGAGCTGTTTTTT; CDR3 protein: CASSLEGNRELFF
clone size: many; V gene: TRBV7-2; J gene: TRBJ1-4; D gene: TRBD1; CDR3 DNA: TGTGCCAGCAGCTTAGAGGCAGGGGGCATCGGAAAACTGTTTTTT; CDR3 protein: CASSLEAGGIGKLFF
clone size: -; V gene: TRBV6-5; J gene: TRBJ2-3; D gene: TRBD2; CDR3 DNA: TGTGCCAGCAGAATCCTAGCGGGGGGAAGCACAGATACGCAGTATTTT; CDR3 protein: CASRILAGGSTDTQYF
clone size: many; V gene: TRBV12-3/TRBV12-4; J gene: TRBJ1-1; D gene: -; CDR3 DNA: TGTGCCAGCACCCAGGGAATGAACACTGAAGCTTTCTTT; CDR3 protein: CASTQGMNTEAFF
clone size: medium-sized; V gene: TRBV9; J gene: TRBJ2-7; D gene: -; CDR3 DNA: TGTGCCAGCAGCTTAGCCGGGGATGACTACGAGCAGTACTTC; CDR3 protein: CASSLAGDDYEQYF
clone size: many; V gene: TRBV3-1; J gene: TRBJ1-4; D gene: -; CDR3 DNA: TGTGCCAGCAGCCAAGGCAGGGGATGGGATGAAAAACTGTTTTTT; CDR3 protein: CASSQGRGWDEKLFF
clone size: many; V gene: TRBV4-1; J gene: TRBJ2-1; D gene: -; CDR3 DNA: TGCGCCAGCAGCCAACAGGGGCCGAATGAGCAGTTCTTC; CDR3 protein: CASSQQGPNEQFF
clone size: -; V gene: TRBV11-2; J gene: TRBJ1-1; D gene: -; CDR3 DNA: TGTGCCAGCAGCCCGCCCCTGGTGGAGAGCACTGAAGCTTTCTTT; CDR3 protein: CASSPPLVESTEAFF
clone size: -; V gene: TRBV19; J gene: TRBJ2-2; D gene: -; CDR3 DNA: TGTGCCAGTAGTATCCCCACCGGGGAGCTGTTTTTT; CDR3 protein: CASSIPTGELFF
clone size: many; V gene: TRBV6-5; J gene: TRBJ2-5; D gene: -; CDR3 DNA: TGTGCCAGCAGTTACGGGGATATAGTTGAGACCCAGTACTTC; CDR3 protein: CASSYGDIVETQYF
clone size: many; V gene: TRBV20-1; J gene: TRBJ2-1; D gene: -; CDR3 DNA: TGCAGTGCTAGCACTAGCTCCAACGAGCAGTTCTTC; CDR3 protein: CSASTSSNEQFF
clone size: few; V gene: TRBV4-1; J gene: TRBJ2-3; D gene: TRBD1; CDR3 DNA: TGCGCCAGCAGCCAAGAGACAGGGCGGGCGGTCACAGATACGCAGTATTTT; CDR3 protein: CASSQETGRAVTDTQYF
clone size: many; V gene: TRBV29-1; J gene: TRBJ1-2; D gene: -; CDR3 DNA: TGCAGCGCCCGGGGGGGTAATGGCTACACCTTC; CDR3 protein: CSARGGNGYTF
clone size: many; V gene: TRBV11-1; J gene: TRBJ2-7; D gene: TRBD1; CDR3 DNA: TGTGCCAGCAGCTTAGGGGCCATATCCGGGACAGGGAACTACGAGCAGTACTTC; CDR3 protein: CASSLGAISGTGNYEQYF
clone size: -; V gene: TRBV6-2/TRBV6-3; J gene: TRBJ2-2; D gene: TRBD2; CDR3 DNA: TGTGCCAGCACCCAGTCGGCTAGCGGGATGAACACCGGGGAGCTGTTTTTT; CDR3 protein: CASTQSASGMNTGELFF
clone size: many; V gene: TRBV4-1; J gene: TRBJ2-7; D gene: TRBD1; CDR3 DNA: TGCGCCACCTCGGACAGGTCAAATTCCTACGAGCAGTACTTC; CDR3 protein: CATSDRSNSYEQYF
clone size: -; V gene: TRBV30; J gene: TRBJ2-5; D gene: -; CDR3 DNA: TGTGCCTGGAGTGATCCCAGGGCTGAGACCCAGTACTTC; CDR3 protein: CAWSDPRAETQYF
clone size: many; V gene: TRBV29-1; J gene: TRBJ2-1; D gene: -; CDR3 DNA: TGCAGCGTTGTGGGAGACCCCTCCTACAATGAGCAGTTCTTC; CDR3 protein: CSVVGDPSYNEQFF
clone size: many; V gene: TRBV4-3; J gene: TRBJ2-2; D gene: TRBD1; CDR3 DNA: TGCGCCAGCAGCCCAGCGACAGGGAGCACCGGGGAGCTGTTTTTT; CDR3 protein: CASSPATGSTGELFF
clone size: many; V gene: TRBV4-3; J gene: TRBJ2-2; D gene: -; CDR3 DNA: TGCGCCAGCAGCCAAGATGGGTCCACCGGGGAGCTGTTTTTT; CDR3 protein: CASSQDGSTGELFF
clone size: few; V gene: TRBV4-3; J gene: TRBJ1-2; D gene: -; CDR3 DNA: TGCGCCAGCAGCCAAGAAGAAGGGTACGGCTACACCTTC; CDR3 protein: CASSQEEGYGYTF
clone size: few; V gene: TRBV6-5; J gene: TRBJ2-7; D gene: -; CDR3 DNA: TGTGCCAGCAGTCCCGGCGCCAACGAGCAGTACTTC; CDR3 protein: CASSPGANEQYF
clone size: many; V gene: TRBV7-9; J gene: TRBJ1-1; D gene: -; CDR3 DNA: TGTGCCAGCAGCTTAGGATCGAAAGTCAAGAACACTGAAGCTTTCTTT; CDR3 protein: CASSLGSKVKNTEAFF
clone size: -; V gene: TRBV5-6; J gene: TRBJ2-1; D gene: -; CDR3 DNA: TGTGCCATCAGCCCCGAGCGCCGGCACAATGAGCAGTTCTTC; CDR3 protein: CAISPERRHNEQFF
clone size: many; V gene: TRBV6-5; J gene: TRBJ2-3; D gene: TRBD2; CDR3 DNA: TGTGCCAGCAGTTACGTGGGGGGGGGTGCAGATACGCAGTATTTT; CDR3 protein: CASSYVGGGADTQYF
clone size: -; V gene: TRBV7-8; J gene: TRBJ1-2; D gene: -; CDR3 DNA: TGTGCCAGCAGCTTAGCGGCAGGTGGCTACACCTTC; CDR3 protein: CASSLAAGGYTF
clone size: many; V gene: TRBV2; J gene: TRBJ2-5; D gene: TRBD2; CDR3 DNA: TGTGCCAGCAGATTCCCTCGCGGGGGGGTTCAAGAGACCCAGTACTTC; CDR3 protein: CASRFPRGGVQETQYF
clone size: -; V gene: TRBV9; J gene: TRBJ2-3; D gene: TRBD1; CDR3 DNA: TGTGCCAGCAGCGTCGCAGGGGGAGGCACAGATACGCAGTATTTT; CDR3 protein: CASSVAGGGTDTQYF
clone size: many; V gene: TRBV7-8; J gene: TRBJ1-1; D gene: -; CDR3 DNA: TGTGCCAGCAGCGTAGGGGGGGTTTACACTGAAGCTTTCTTT; CDR3 protein: CASSVGGVYTEAFF
clone size: many; V gene: TRBV4-1; J gene: TRBJ1-4; D gene: -; CDR3 DNA: TGCGCCAGCAGCCGAGGGAGGGAAGAGAGTGAAAAACTGTTTTTT; CDR3 protein: CASSRGREESEKLFF
clone size: -; V gene: TRBV20-1; J gene: TRBJ2-5; D gene: TRBD2; CDR3 DNA: TGCAGTGCTAGAGCTGGCGGGGGGGAAGAGACCCAGTACTTC; CDR3 protein: CSARAGGGEETQYF
clone size: many; V gene: TRBV12-3/TRBV12-4; J gene: TRBJ2-1; D gene: -; CDR3 DNA: TGTGCCAGTCGGACTATCGGCTTTGAGCAGTTCTTC; CDR3 protein: CASRTIGFEQFF
clone size: -; V gene: TRBV6-5; J gene: TRBJ2-2; D gene: TRBD1; CDR3 DNA: TGTGCCAGCAGTTATGGCAGGGGGTCCGGGGAGCTGTTTTTT; CDR3 protein: CASSYGRGSGELFF
clone size: -; V gene: TRBV2; J gene: TRBJ1-1; D gene: -; CDR3 DNA: TGTGCCAGCAGTGAAGATTGGGGGGGGGCCAACACTGAAGCTTTCTTT; CDR3 protein: CASSEDWGGANTEAFF
clone size: many; V gene: TRBV15; J gene: TRBJ2-5; D gene: TRBD1; CDR3 DNA: TGTGCCACCAGCAGCGATTTTGGGACAGGGGACCCGGAGACCCAGTACTTC; CDR3 protein: CATSSDFGTGDPETQYF
clone size: many; V gene: TRBV6-5; J gene: TRBJ1-2; D gene: -; CDR3 DNA: TGTGCCAGCAGTTCCCAGAGCGCGACATATGGCTACACCTTC; CDR3 protein: CASSSQSATYGYTF
clone size: -; V gene: TRBV7-2; J gene: TRBJ2-3; D gene: TRBD2; CDR3 DNA: TGTGCCAGCAGTTCCAGTAGCGGGGGGGCCAAAGATACGCAGTATTTT; CDR3 protein: CASSSSSGGAKDTQYF
clone size: few; V gene: TRBV7-6; J gene: TRBJ2-2; D gene: -; CDR3 DNA: TGTGCCAGCAGCCCCATCCGACAGGAAATTCATGGGGAGCTGTTTTTT; CDR3 protein: CASSPIRQEIHGELFF
clone size: many; V gene: TRBV24-1; J gene: TRBJ1-4; D gene: TRBD1; CDR3 DNA: TGTGCCACCAGTGAGGGGACAGCGGATGCAACTAATGAAAAACTGTTTTTT; CDR3 protein: CATSEGTADATNEKLFF
clone size: many; V gene: TRBV4-1; J gene: TRBJ1-6; D gene: -; CDR3 DNA: TGCGCCAGCAGCCAAGCCAGGGAACGATCACCCCTCCACTTT; CDR3 protein: CASSQARERSPLHF
clone size: -; V gene: TRBV2; J gene: TRBJ1-5; D gene: TRBD1; CDR3 DNA: TGTGCCAGCAGCCGGGACAGTAGGGATGCTCAGCCCCAGCATTTT; CDR3 protein: CASSRDSRDAQPQHF
clone size: many; V gene: TRBV4-3; J gene: TRBJ2-6; D gene: -; CDR3 DNA: TGCGCCAGCAGCCAAGATATTGTCTCTGGGGCCAACGTCCTGACTTTC; CDR3 protein: CASSQDIVSGANVLTF
clone size: few; V gene: TRBV6-1; J gene: TRBJ2-2; D gene: -; CDR3 DNA: TGTGCCAGCAGCCCGGACTCCAATGCGAACACCGGGGAGCTGTTTTTT; CDR3 protein: CASSPDSNANTGELFF
clone size: -; V gene: TRBV6-5; J gene: TRBJ1-1; D gene: -; CDR3 DNA: TGTGCCAGCTTCCCGAGAGGGGGTCACATGTTGACTGAAGCTTTCTTT; CDR3 protein: CASFPRGGHMLTEAFF